This entry describes one T cell receptor beta chain. Its antigen remains unidentified. An end of the junction differs from the germline gene, which may be a read error. The data originate from a study of cytomegalovirus exposure and HLA in healthy donors (dated by TCRdb to the late 2010s). In the study overall: In an earlier analysis of under 750 of the donors, under 300 Gb of sequence data and 90 million to 120 million unique TCR beta sequences from about 190 million T cells were reported. An early release covering roughly 600 HLA-typed donors comprised roughly 300 gigabases of sequencing data and tens of millions of unique TCR sequences. Of the approximately 400 genotyped donors, 70% to 90% were placed in the genetic ancestry cluster associated with self-reported Caucasian donors. The study aimed to test whether signatures of past pathogen exposure could be identified by cataloging public T cell receptors. The T cell repertoires of several hundred subjects were profiled by immunosequencing and related to cytomegalovirus serostatus. Besides the first cohort of more than 650 subjects, a separate validation cohort made up of 120 different subjects was used. High-throughput TCR immunosequencing, statistical association of individual TCRs with disease status, and machine learning were combined to predict cytomegalovirus infection status. A later analysis re-examined previously published TCR beta repertoires from roughly 720 donors and added high-resolution HLA genotyping to investigate patterns of TCR occurrence. The later analysis used no new phenotypic data to find candidate immune exposures, relying instead on TCR beta sequences and their occurrence across donors. An earlier analysis of around 540 of the donors applied high-throughput TCR beta sequencing to assess whether each TCR beta V gene segment acted as functional or pseudogenic. Donor age, sex, ethnicity and CMV serostatus were collected together with the repertoire data. Genome-wide SNP genotypes for about 65% of the roughly 700 donors were used in a later genetic analysis, which treated that subset as a discovery cohort. Every repertoire in the discovery cohort had been generated on one and the same sequencing platform. HLA typing covered class I and class II loci at four-digit resolution. The number of typed donors differed by locus: 629-630 for A, B, C, DRB1 and DQB1; approximately 520 for DQA1; 600 to 610 for DPA1; and about 450 for DPB1. Roughly 5 DR-DQ haplotypes were handled as single units for association and clustering, since linkage in the cohort was strong. On average, roughly 240,000 unique TCR beta nucleotide sequences were sequenced per donor among 350 to 400 genotyped donors of the cohort, with around 19% of those sequences being non-productive. Study-level results and caveats: In a later analysis, HLA-associated TCR beta chains were found to be more clonally expanded and to have lower generation probabilities than equally common non-associated chains. While some public TCRs were present in many individuals, most TCR sequences turned up only very rarely across donors. Roughly uniform sequencing depth across donors was assumed in presence/absence analyses, although this assumption may not hold. Linkage disequilibrium might explain the correlated functional status among segregating V segments, but an unknown experimental factor could not be ruled out. A later analysis reported that several top co-occurrence clusters appeared linked to parvovirus B19, influenza, CMV and Epstein-Barr virus. An association between a missense DCLRE1C variant and V-gene and J-gene trimming of TCR beta chains was found in a later genetic analysis and replicated in an independent cohort. In a later genetic analysis, fewer N-insertions in productive TCRs were reported among donors in an Asian-associated ancestry cluster than the approximately 670-donor mean. According to a later analysis, TCR association rates differed among HLA loci, with DRB1 alleles showing the most associated TCRs and HLA-C alleles showing the fewest. A further reported finding was that TCR beta sequences accurately predicted the HLA-A and HLA-B alleles for most subjects in the first cohort. Three of the identified cytomegalovirus-associated TCR beta chains were confirmed in vitro to be specific for cytomegalovirus antigens. An earlier analysis of 587 of the donors showed that most TCR beta V segments appeared in productive rearrangements either about 87% or about 30% of the time, which broadly matched IMGT annotations. In both the original and validation cohorts, the classifier was reported to diagnose cytomegalovirus status with high specificity and sensitivity. In a later analysis, some 17,000 TCR beta sequences were associated with specific HLA alleles at a false discovery rate of 0.05. A cluster of highly shared sequence variants was judged likely to represent a technical artifact of the sequencing pipeline. When HLA alleles, especially DR and DQ, strongly co-occurred, TCR associations were difficult to assign to individual alleles. HLA typing was unavailable for some donors at each locus, so association tests used only the typed subset. Because the 87-base-pair reads could not distinguish some IMGT-functional V segments, including TRBV6-2 and TRBV6-3, those segments were excluded. The authors suggested that the approach could potentially be generalized to other disease states and immunological phenotypes. Because counts were too low, around 17 rarely observed V segments, including chromosome 9 orphons, were left out of the earlier analysis of roughly 600 of the donors. Immune exposure information for the cohort was limited to CMV serostatus. In this cohort, only TCR beta chains were sequenced, and detectable features were limited by the absence of alpha or paired-chain data. In the study, roughly 160 TCR beta chains were listed as associated with cytomegalovirus. According to a later analysis, most CMV-associated TCR beta chains appeared to be HLA-restricted, and the HLA associations seemed to be driven largely by CMV exposure.

The protocol used for the library was the immunoSEQ multiplex PCR assay. The multiplex PCR relied on a mix of 60 forward primers for TCR Vbeta segments and 13 reverse primers for TCR Jbeta segments. A multiplex PCR assay on genomic DNA amplified the CDR3 region of rearranged TCR beta genes. On the Illumina HiSeq System, the amplified TCR beta libraries were sequenced as 87-base-pair reads. On the study's bioinformatics: A later analysis counted approximately 74 million unique TCR beta chains across the 640 or so repertoires, and around 9.9 million of these chains were shared by at least two donors. Raw reads were error-corrected and collapsed into unique sequences by a nearest-neighbor algorithm in which closely related sequences were merged to remove PCR and sequencing errors. CDR3 sequences were aligned to IMGT reference sequences to assign V, D and J gene segments. For a sequence to be retained, a match of at least six nucleotides to both a V gene segment and a J gene segment was required. A rearrangement was called productive if the CDR3 had no stop codons and remained in frame with V and J, and every other rearrangement was called non-productive. CDR3 was defined according to IMGT convention as the region running from the second conserved V-encoded cysteine to the conserved J-encoded phenylalanine. The earlier analysis of 587 of the donors excluded sequences that lacked an unambiguous match to a single V gene segment. In an earlier analysis of several hundred of the donors, V segments were called functional above 56.7% productive rearrangements and were called segregating when the between-donor standard deviation exceeded 5%. A statistical classification framework was developed to diagnose cytomegalovirus status using the catalog of TCR beta chain sequences. A later analysis assigned V and J genes by comparing TCR nucleotide sequences with IMGT/GENE-DB human TR gene sequences. Using the TCRdist pipeline, a later analysis assigned CDR3 sequences along with most-parsimonious VDJ recombination scenarios. A later analysis defined each TCR beta chain by its CDR3 amino acid sequence plus V-gene family, and excluded reads lacking a unique V-gene family. As a way to deal with suspected cross-contamination and a sequencing artifact, a later analysis dropped hundreds of nucleotide sequences that were highly shared and had low generation probability. In a later analysis, a clonal expansion index for each public chain was calculated from normalized within-repertoire ranks of inferred template counts. In a later analysis, generation probabilities were computed with a VDJ recombination model fitted to out-of-frame rearrangements, and the resulting probabilities were checked against IGoR. In a later analysis, hypergeometric tests were used to score TCR-TCR, TCR-HLA and TCR-CMV co-occurrence, with a repertoire-size bias correction applied to TCR pairs. False discovery rates were estimated in a later analysis by permuting HLA or CMV assignments 20 times. In a later analysis, co-occurring TCRs were grouped using DBSCAN, and TCRdist sequence similarity was added for clustering within HLA-allele-positive subsets. Co-occurrence clustering excluded repertoires with fewer than 30,000 or more than 120,000 public chains, plus five with anomalous nucleotide sharing. This is the immuneACCESS table as TCRdb keeps it, with only in-frame sequences that have V and J called. A part of the clones is gone; compared with another copy, unresolved V genes explain less than half, and the rest is unexplained. V, J and clone size were drawn from that table, and D and trimming were deduced from the DNA. The sample table holds more than 85,000 clones, of which 78% were seen once. The top ten constitute around 1.3% of the sample.

The germline V gene provides CDR1 SGHRS and CDR2 YFSETQ. Spanning cysteine to phenylalanine, the CDR3 consists of 13 amino acids. Solely the CDR3 DNA is kept, with 39 bases framed from the first base. The cohort consisted of approximately 670 healthy bone marrow donors. At the time of sampling, every cohort member was nominally healthy, though immune exposures that went unrecorded were likely present. The donor tested CMV seronegative, placing the donor among the 350 or so seronegative members of the cohort. A peripheral blood sample was collected from each donor, and TCR beta sequencing was performed on peripheral blood mononuclear cells. Genomic DNA extraction from the blood cell samples was performed with the Qiagen DNeasy Blood Extraction Kit.

The sequenced material came from PBMCs. The TCR comes from a man between 25 and 39 years old in good health and CMV-seronegative. The V and J segments used are TRBV5-1 and TRBJ2-3; no D gene call is confident. The CDR3 region has the sequence CASSLDSIDTQYF. The base sequence is TGCGCCAGCAGCTTGGACAGCATAGATACGCAGTATTTT. Beyond the CDR3, the reference TRBV5-1 and TRBJ2-3 genes provide the residues; the full variable domain reads: KAGVTQTPRYLIKTRGQQVTLSCSPISGHRSVSWYQQTPGQGLQFLFEYFSETQRNKGNFPGRFSGRQFSNSRSEMNVSTLELGDSALYLCASSLDSIDTQYFGPGTRLTVL.